This T cell receptor (beta chain) was recovered during a study of beta chain features in type 1 diabetes. Study findings and constraints: The similarity of naive, central memory and Treg TCRB repertoires appeared greater among patients than among healthy donors. Although PCR might favor shorter templates, it would do so equally in patients and controls. Within each of all four CD4+ subsets, Type 1 diabetes patients had TCRB CDR3s that were moderately but significantly shorter.

Since all of the isolated RNA was reverse transcribed, expressed TCRB transcripts were what got sequenced. TCRdb's table, derived via immunoSEQ multiplex PCR, lists solely in-frame clones and lacks some. The sample has approximately 160,000 clones, less than 9.5% seen once. Heparinised blood was drawn once per donor, averaging roughly 120 mL. In its sample, this clone was seen a few times. No antigen is known for it. V was clipped by 5 bases and J by 7 bases; unmatched bases: 5. This CDR3 has 15 amino acids. Germline lookup yields CDR1 SGHAT and CDR2 FQNNGV. This receptor was taken from a woman aged 18-29 years in good health. The sample consisted of central memory CD4+ T cells from blood. The chain joins TRBV11-2 to TRBJ1-6, with TRBD1 matching 10 bases. CDR3 coding DNA: TGTGCCAGCAGCCCGATGACAGGGGGCAATTCACCCCTCCACTTT. Amino acid sequence: CASSPMTGGNSPLHF.